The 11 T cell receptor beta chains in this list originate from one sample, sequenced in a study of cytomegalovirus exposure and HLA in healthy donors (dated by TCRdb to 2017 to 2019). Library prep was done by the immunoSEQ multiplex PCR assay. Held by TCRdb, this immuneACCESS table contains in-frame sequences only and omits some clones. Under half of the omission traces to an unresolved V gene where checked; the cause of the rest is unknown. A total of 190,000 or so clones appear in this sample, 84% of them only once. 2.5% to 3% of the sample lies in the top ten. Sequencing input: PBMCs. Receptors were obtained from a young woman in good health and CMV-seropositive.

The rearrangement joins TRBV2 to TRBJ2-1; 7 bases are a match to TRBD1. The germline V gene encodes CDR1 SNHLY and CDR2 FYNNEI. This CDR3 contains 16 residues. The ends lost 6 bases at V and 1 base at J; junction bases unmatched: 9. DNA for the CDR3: TGTGCCAGCAGCCCCTCTGCAGGGGGATCCTACAATGAGCAGTTCTTC. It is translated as CASSPSAGGSYNEQFF. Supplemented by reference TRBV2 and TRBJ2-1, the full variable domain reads EPEVTQTPSHQVTQMGQEVILRCVPISNHLYFYWYRQILGQKVEFLVSFYNNEISEKSEIFDDQFSVERPDGSNFTLKIRSTKLEDSAMYFCASSPSAGGSYNEQFFGPGTRLTVL.

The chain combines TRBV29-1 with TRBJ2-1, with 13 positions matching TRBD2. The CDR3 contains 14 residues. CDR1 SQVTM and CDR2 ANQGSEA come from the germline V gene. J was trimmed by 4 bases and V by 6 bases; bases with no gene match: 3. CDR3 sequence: CSVGLAGTYNEQFF. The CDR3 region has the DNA TGCAGCGTGGGACTAGCGGGGACGTACAATGAGCAGTTCTTC.

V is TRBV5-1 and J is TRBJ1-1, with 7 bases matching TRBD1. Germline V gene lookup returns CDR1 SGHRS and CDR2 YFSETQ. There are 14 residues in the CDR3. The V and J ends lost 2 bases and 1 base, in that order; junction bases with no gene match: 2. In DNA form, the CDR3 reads TGCGCCAGCAGCTTAAGACAGGGGAACACTGAAGCTTTCTTT. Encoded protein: CASSLRQGNTEAFF.

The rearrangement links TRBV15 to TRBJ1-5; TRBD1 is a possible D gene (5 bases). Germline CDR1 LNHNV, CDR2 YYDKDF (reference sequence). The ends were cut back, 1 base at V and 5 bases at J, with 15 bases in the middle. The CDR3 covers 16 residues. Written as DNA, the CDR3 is TGTGCCACCAGCAGAGGGGGGGTACAGGACGATCAGCCCCAGCATTTT. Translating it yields CATSRGGVQDDQPQHF.

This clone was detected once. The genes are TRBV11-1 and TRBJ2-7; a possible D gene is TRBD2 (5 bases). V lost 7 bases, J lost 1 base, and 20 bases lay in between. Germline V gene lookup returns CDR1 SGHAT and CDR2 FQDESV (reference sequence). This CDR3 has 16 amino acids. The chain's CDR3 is CASTQNPGSFSYEQYF. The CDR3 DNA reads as TGTGCCAGCACTCAAAACCCGGGGTCTTTTTCCTACGAGCAGTACTTC.

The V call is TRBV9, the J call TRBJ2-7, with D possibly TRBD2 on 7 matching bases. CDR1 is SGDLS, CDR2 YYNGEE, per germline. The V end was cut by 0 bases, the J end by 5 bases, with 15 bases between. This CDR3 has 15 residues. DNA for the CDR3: TGTGCCAGCAGCGTAGCGTCGGGGAGGGACAACGAGCAGTACTTC. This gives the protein CASSVASGRDNEQYF.

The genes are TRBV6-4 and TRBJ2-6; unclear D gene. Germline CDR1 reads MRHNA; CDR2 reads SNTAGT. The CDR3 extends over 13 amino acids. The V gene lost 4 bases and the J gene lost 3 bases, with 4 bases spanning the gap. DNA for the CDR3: TGTGCCAGCAGTGGCGGTGGGGCCAACGTCCTGACTTTC. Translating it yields CASSGGGANVLTF.

The chain's CDR3 is CASSLPLIAGSPSGGYTF. DNA for the CDR3: TGTGCCAGCAGCTTACCACTGATAGCGGGAAGCCCCTCCGGTGGCTACACCTTC. This chain joins TRBV7-9 and TRBJ1-2; D is uncertain. The CDR3 totals 18 residues. The germline gives CDR1 SEHNR, CDR2 FQNEAQ (reference sequence). The V and J ends lost 2 bases and 7 bases respectively, with 26 bases between them.

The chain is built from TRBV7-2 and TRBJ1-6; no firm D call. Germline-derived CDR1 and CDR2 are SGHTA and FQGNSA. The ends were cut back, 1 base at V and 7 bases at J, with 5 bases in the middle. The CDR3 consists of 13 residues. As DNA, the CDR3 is TGTGCCAGCAGCTTAGTCCTCAATTCACCCCTCCACTTT. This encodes CASSLVLNSPLHF. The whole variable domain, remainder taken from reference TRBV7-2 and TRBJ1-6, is GAGVSQSPSNKVTEKGKDVELRCDPISGHTALYWYRQSLGQGLEFLIYFQGNSAPDKSGLPSDRFSAERTGGSVSTLTIQRTQQEDSAVYLCASSLVLNSPLHFGNGTRLTVT.

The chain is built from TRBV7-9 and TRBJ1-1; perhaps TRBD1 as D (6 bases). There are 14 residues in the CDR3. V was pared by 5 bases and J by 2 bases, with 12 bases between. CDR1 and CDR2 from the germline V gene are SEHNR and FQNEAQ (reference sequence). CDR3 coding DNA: TGTGCCAGCAGCGCAGGGGCCACCAACACTGAAGCTTTCTTT. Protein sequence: CASSAGATNTEAFF. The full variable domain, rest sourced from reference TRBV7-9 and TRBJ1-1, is DTGVSQNPRHKITKRGQNVTFRCDPISEHNRLYWYRQTLGQGPEFLTYFQNEAQLEKSRLLSDRFSAERPKGSFSTLEIQRTEQGDSAMYLCASSAGATNTEAFFGQGTRLTVV.

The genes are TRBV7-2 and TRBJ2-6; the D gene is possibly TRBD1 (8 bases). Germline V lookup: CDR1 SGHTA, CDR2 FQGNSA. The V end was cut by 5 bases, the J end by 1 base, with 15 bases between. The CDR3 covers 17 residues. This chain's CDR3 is CASSRAQGGSGANVLTF. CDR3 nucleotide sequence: TGTGCCAGCAGCCGCGCACAGGGGGGGTCTGGGGCCAACGTCCTGACTTTC.